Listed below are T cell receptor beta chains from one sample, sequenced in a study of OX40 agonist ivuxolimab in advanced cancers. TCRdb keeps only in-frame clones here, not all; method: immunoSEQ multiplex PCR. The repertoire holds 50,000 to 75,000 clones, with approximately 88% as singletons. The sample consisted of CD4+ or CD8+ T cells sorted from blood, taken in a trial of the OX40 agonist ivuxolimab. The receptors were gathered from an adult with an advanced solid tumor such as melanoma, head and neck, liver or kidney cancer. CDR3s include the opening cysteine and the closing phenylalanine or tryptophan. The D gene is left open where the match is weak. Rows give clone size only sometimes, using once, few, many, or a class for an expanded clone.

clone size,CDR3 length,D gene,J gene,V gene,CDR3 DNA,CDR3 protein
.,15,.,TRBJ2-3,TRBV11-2,TGTGCCAGCAGCTTAGCGGGCGGGATGACAGATACGCAGTATTTT,CASSLAGGMTDTQYF
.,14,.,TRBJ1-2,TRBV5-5,TGTGCCAGCAGCTTGGACAGGGCTAACTATGGCTACACCTTC,CASSLDRANYGYTF
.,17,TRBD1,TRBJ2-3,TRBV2,TGTGCCAGCAGTCTCCGAAACGAGGGGACAGTCACAGATACGCAGTATTTT,CASSLRNEGTVTDTQYF
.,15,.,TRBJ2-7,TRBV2,TGTGCCAGCAGAGGGGGGGGACTAACCTCCTACGAGCAGTACTTC,CASRGGGLTSYEQYF
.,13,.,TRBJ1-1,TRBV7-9,TGTGCCAGCAGCCTCGGATGGAACACTGAAGCTTTCTTT,CASSLGWNTEAFF
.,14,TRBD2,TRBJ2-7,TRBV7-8,TGTGCCAGCAGCTTAGTGGCGGGAGACTACGAGCAGTACTTC,CASSLVAGDYEQYF
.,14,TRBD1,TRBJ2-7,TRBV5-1,TGCGCCAGCAGCCTCCGGACAGGGGGTTCCGAGCAGTACTTC,CASSLRTGGSEQYF
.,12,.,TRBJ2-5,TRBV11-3,TGTGCCAGCAGCTTAGAATTACAGACCCAGTACTTC,CASSLELQTQYF
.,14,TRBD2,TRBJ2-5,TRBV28,TGTGCCAGCAGTTTAGCGGGAGGAGAAGAGACCCAGTACTTC,CASSLAGGEETQYF
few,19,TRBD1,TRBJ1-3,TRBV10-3,TGTGCCATCAGTGGATCGAGACAGGGGAATTTCGGCTCTGGAAACACCATATATTTT,CAISGSRQGNFGSGNTIYF
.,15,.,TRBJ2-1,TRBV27,TGTGCCAGCAGACCCTTGGGGGGGCGGTACAATGAGCAGTTCTTC,CASRPLGGRYNEQFF
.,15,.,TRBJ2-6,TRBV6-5,TGTGCCAGCAGTTATCGTACCTCTGGGGCCAACGTCCTGACTTTC,CASSYRTSGANVLTF
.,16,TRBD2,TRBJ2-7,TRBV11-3,TGTGCCAGCAGCTTAGAACTAGCGGGAGGGCCCTACGAGCAGTACTTC,CASSLELAGGPYEQYF
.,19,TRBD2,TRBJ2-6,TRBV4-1,TGCGCCAGCAGCCAAGCCCCAGGACTAGCGGGAACTGGGGCCAACGTCCTGACTTTC,CASSQAPGLAGTGANVLTF
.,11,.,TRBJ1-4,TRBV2,TGTGCCAGCAGTGAGGTTGAAAAACTGTTTTTT,CASSEVEKLFF
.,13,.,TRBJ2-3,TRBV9,TGTGCCAGCAGCCTCCTGGGCACAGATACGCAGTATTTT,CASSLLGTDTQYF
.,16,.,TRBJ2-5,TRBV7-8,TGTGCCAGCAGCCACAACCCGAGAGGGCAGGGAGAGACCCAGTACTTC,CASSHNPRGQGETQYF